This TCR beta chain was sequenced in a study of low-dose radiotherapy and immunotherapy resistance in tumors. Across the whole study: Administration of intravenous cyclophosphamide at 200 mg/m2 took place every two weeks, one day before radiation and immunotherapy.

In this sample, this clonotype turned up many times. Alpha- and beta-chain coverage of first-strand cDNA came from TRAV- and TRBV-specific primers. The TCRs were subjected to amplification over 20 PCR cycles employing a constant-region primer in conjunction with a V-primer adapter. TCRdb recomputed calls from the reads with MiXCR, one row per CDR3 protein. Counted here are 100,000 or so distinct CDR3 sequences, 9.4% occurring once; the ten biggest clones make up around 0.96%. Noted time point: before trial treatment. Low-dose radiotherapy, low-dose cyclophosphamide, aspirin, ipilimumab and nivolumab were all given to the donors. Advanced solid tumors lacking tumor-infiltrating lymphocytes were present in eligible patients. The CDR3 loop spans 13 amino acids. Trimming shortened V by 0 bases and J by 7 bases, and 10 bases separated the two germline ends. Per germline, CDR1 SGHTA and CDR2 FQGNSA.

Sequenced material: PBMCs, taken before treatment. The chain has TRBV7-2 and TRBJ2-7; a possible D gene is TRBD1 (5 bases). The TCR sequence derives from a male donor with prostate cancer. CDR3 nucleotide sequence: TGTGCCAGCAGCTTAGCGGACAACTGGGAGCAGTACTTC. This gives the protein CASSLADNWEQYF.